Shown below are 5 T cell receptor beta chains from a single sample sequenced in a study of cytomegalovirus exposure and HLA in healthy donors (dated by TCRdb to between 2016 and 2019). Library creation used the immunoSEQ multiplex PCR assay. A mixture of 60 forward primers for TCR Vbeta segments and 13 reverse primers for TCR Jbeta segments was used in the multiplex PCR. Drawn from immuneACCESS, this table holds only the in-frame rearrangements with V and J called that TCRdb kept. Clones are partly lost; checked studies trace under half to an unresolved V gene and leave the rest unexplained. The sample yields around 150,000 clones; around 72% were counted once. The ten most abundant clones make up over 1.1% of the sample. Source material: PBMCs. The receptor set was obtained from a man aged 18 to 29 in good health and CMV-seronegative.

J is TRBJ1-2 and V is TRBV27; the D is unclear. V was trimmed by 6 bases and J by 8 bases, leaving 10 bases between them. The length of the CDR3 is 11 residues. CDR1 and CDR2 (germline): MNHEY, SMNVEV (reference sequence). For the CDR3, the DNA is TGTGCCAGCAGGTCCCCCGTGGGCTACACCTTC. It translates to CASRSPVGYTF.

The V call is TRBV5-5, the J call TRBJ2-7; TRBD1 matches at 9 bases. V lost 9 bases and J lost 3; bases outside the gene matches: 10. Germline CDR1 is SGHKS and CDR2 is YYEKEE (reference sequence). The CDR3 covers 14 residues. CDR3 sequence reads: CANGRLTGGYEQYF. The CDR3 nucleotides are TGTGCCAACGGACGTTTGACAGGGGGCTACGAGCAGTACTTC. Supplemented by reference TRBV5-5 and TRBJ2-7, the full variable domain reads DAGVTQSPTHLIKTRGQQVTLRCSPISGHKSVSWYQQVLGQGPQFIFQYYEKEERGRGNFPDRFSARQFPNYSSELNVNALLLGDSALYLCANGRLTGGYEQYFGPGTRLTVT.

This chain connects TRBV18 to TRBJ2-5; 10 nucleotides agree with TRBD1. CDR3 length: 15 residues. From germline, CDR1 is KGHSH and CDR2 LQKENI. The V gene end was trimmed by 0 bases and the J gene end by 4 bases; junction bases not matched to a gene: 2. The CDR3 reads CASSPPGTGAETQYF. The CDR3 nucleotides read TGTGCCAGCTCACCACCCGGGACAGGGGCAGAGACCCAGTACTTC. Full variable domain (remainder filled in from reference TRBV18 and TRBJ2-5): NAGVMQNPRHLVRRRGQEARLRCSPMKGHSHVYWYRQLPEEGLKFMVYLQKENIIDESGMPKERFSAEFPKEGPSILRIQQVVRGDSAAYFCASSPPGTGAETQYFGPGTRLLVL.

The V gene is TRBV14, the J gene TRBJ1-1; D call uncertain. The CDR3 has 15 amino acids. Germline V CDR1 and CDR2: SGHDN, FVKESK. V was pared by 0 bases and J by 0 bases, with 8 bases between. CDR3 nucleotides: TGTGCCAGCAGCCAAGAACAGATCATGAACACTGAAGCTTTCTTT. This translates into CASSQEQIMNTEAFF.

V and J are TRBV30 and TRBJ1-6; D unresolved. Germline V CDR1 and CDR2: GTSNPN, SVGIG (reference sequence). There are 14 residues in the CDR3. Trimming took 7 bases from V and 0 from J, leaving 10 bases between them. CDR3 amino acids: CASTRGSYNSPLHF. The DNA for the CDR3 is TGTGCCTCCACTCGGGGCTCCTATAATTCACCCCTCCACTTT.